The 5 T cell receptor beta chains reported below all come from one sample, sequenced in a study of blood T cell repertoires in COVID-19. The assay was immunoSEQ multiplex PCR, and TCRdb's table has in-frame clones only and misses some. This table has approximately 330,000 clones, about 91% appearing once. Sequences were obtained from peripheral blood. These TCRs come from a man aged 30 to 39 with COVID-19, enrolled during active disease.

The chain combines TRBV11-2 with TRBJ2-2, with TRBD2 matching 14 bases. J lost 9 bases, V lost 6 bases, and 6 bases had no gene match. Germline V gene lookup returns CDR1 SGHAT and CDR2 FQNNGV. There are 15 residues in the CDR3. Here the CDR3 DNA reads TGTGCCAGCAGGCGACTAGCGGGAGGGCCGCGGGAGCTGTTTTTT. Translating gives CASRRLAGGPRELFF.

The V gene is TRBV27, the J gene TRBJ2-6, with 9 bases that match TRBD1. Germline CDR1 and CDR2: MNHEY and SMNVEV (reference sequence). The CDR3 totals 17 residues. V lost 4 bases and J lost 1; bases outside the gene matches: 5. The DNA of the CDR3 is TGTGCCAGCAGTTCGACAGGGGGGACTTCTGGGGCCAACGTCCTGACTTTC. The encoded protein is CASSSTGGTSGANVLTF.

In DNA form, the CDR3 reads TGTGCCACCACGGGGGGGGCCAAAAACATTCAGTACTTC. Its protein product is CATTGGAKNIQYF. The chain uses TRBV6-5 and TRBJ2-4, with TRBD2 matching 8 bases. CDR3 length: 13 residues. The junction had 3 bases not matched to a gene; V was cut back by 10 bases and J by 1 base. Germline V lookup: CDR1 MNHEY, CDR2 SVGAGI.

This chain joins TRBV28 and TRBJ1-2; D may be TRBD1 (6 bases). Germline lookup yields CDR1 MDHEN and CDR2 SYDVKM. The V end was cut by 5 bases, the J end by 2 bases, with 18 bases between. The CDR3 contains 16 residues. CDR3 sequence: CASSPRGLMGNYGYTF. DNA of the CDR3: TGTGCCAGCAGTCCCAGGGGCCTGATGGGCAACTATGGCTACACCTTC.

The chain joins TRBV24-1 to TRBJ2-2, with 10 bases lining up with TRBD1. This CDR3 contains 17 residues. Germline V gene lookup returns CDR1 KGHDR and CDR2 SFDVKD. V lost 3 bases, J lost 4 bases, and 7 bases stayed unmatched. The DNA of the CDR3 is TGTGCCACCAGTGATGCGGGACAGGGGATAGTCACCGGGGAGCTGTTTTTT. Amino acids: CATSDAGQGIVTGELFF.